This T cell receptor beta chain is drawn from a study of siplizumab effects on memory and regulatory T cells. Findings and limits, study-wide: Siplizumab significantly brought down the alloreactive sequences that trace back to unstimulated CD4+ memory cells. Suppressive function of proliferating Tregs from siplizumab cultures was not confirmed. In controls, around 30% of mappable alloreactive CD4+ clones were Treg-derived on average, versus around 70% with siplizumab.

In each sample, some 9.6 x 10^4 TCR templates were assayed. This table comes from immunoSEQ multiplex PCR, and its TCRdb copy is limited to in-frame clones, with some not included. The table has about 100,000 clones, about 90% seen once; the top ten hold more than 10%. Worth noting for this clone: Antigen specificity is unknown. Other DNA sequences in the same sample also yield this CDR3.

Germline V gene lookup returns CDR1 LNHDA and CDR2 SQIVND (reference sequence). The junction had 4 bases not matched to a gene; V was cut back by 5 bases and J by 1 base. The CDR3 is 15 amino acids. The sample comprised non-Treg CD4+ T cells sorted from blood. The clonotype was recovered from a human donor in good health. The rearrangement joins TRBV19 to TRBJ1-5; 8 bases line up with TRBD1. In nucleotides, the CDR3 is TGTGCCAGTAGTGCCGGACAGGGAAGCAATCAGCCCCAGCATTTT. Residues: CASSAGQGSNQPQHF.